Presented here are 27 T cell receptor beta chains from one specimen sequenced in a study of blood T cell repertoires in COVID-19. The table came from immunoSEQ multiplex PCR; TCRdb's copy has only in-frame clones and leaves some out. The sample holds about 130,000 clones, around three quarters seen once. The sequenced sample consisted of peripheral blood. These receptors came from a middle-aged man with active or convalescent COVID-19.

The V and J genes are TRBV6-5 and TRBJ1-4; weak D call: TRBD1 (5 bases). The CDR3 contains 13 residues. The V gene's germline CDR1 is MNHEY and CDR2 SVGAGI. The germline V and J ends were trimmed by 5 bases and 7 bases, with 11 bases remaining between them. The CDR3 here is CASSLTTVEKLFF. The CDR3 DNA reads as TGTGCCAGCAGTCTCACGACAGTTGAAAAACTGTTTTTT.

This clone is a singleton in its sample. The chain carries TRBV24-1 and TRBJ2-2, with D hard to call. V was cut by 4 bases and J by 3 bases, with 11 bases left in between. The CDR3 is 15 residues long. The germline gives CDR1 KGHDR, CDR2 SFDVKD. CDR3 DNA: TGTGCCACCAGTGACCGTGACATTTACACCGGGGAGCTGTTTTTT. This translates into CATSDRDIYTGELFF.

This clone occurred many times. The chain has TRBV5-1 and TRBJ1-2; tentatively, D is TRBD1 (6 bases). Trimming took 3 bases from V and 2 from J, leaving 11 bases between them. CDR1 is SGHRS, CDR2 YFSETQ, per germline. The CDR3 covers 14 residues. As DNA, the CDR3 is TGCGCCAGCAGCTCGACAGGCACCAACTATGGCTACACCTTC. This translates into CASSSTGTNYGYTF.

The chain carries TRBV6-4 and TRBJ2-1, with D hard to call. Trimming left V 2 bases short and J 9 bases short, with 11 bases between. Germline loops: CDR1 MRHNA, CDR2 SNTAGT. The CDR3 spans 13 residues. The CDR3 nucleotides read TGTGCCAGCAGTGACAGTGAGAACGGTGAGCAGTTCTTC. Its protein product is CASSDSENGEQFF.

V gene TRBV9 combines with J gene TRBJ1-4; D remains unclear. This CDR3 region has 15 residues. Deletions cut 4 bases from V and 6 bases from J, with 16 bases between. Germline lookup yields CDR1 SGDLS and CDR2 YYNGEE. The CDR3 here is CASSPWVRGDEKLFF. The CDR3 DNA reads as TGTGCCAGCAGCCCCTGGGTTCGGGGAGATGAAAAACTGTTTTTT.

The gene calls are TRBV2 and TRBJ2-5; unclear D gene. Per the germline V gene, CDR1 is SNHLY and CDR2 is FYNNEI. The CDR3 length is 13 residues. Trimming removed 4 bases at V and 3 bases at J, with 9 bases between. The CDR3 DNA reads TGTGCCAGCAGTGGAGGCCTGAAAGAGACCCAGTACTTC. It is translated as CASSGGLKETQYF.

The gene calls are TRBV28 and TRBJ1-2, with 8 positions matching TRBD1. V was clipped by 4 bases and J by 5 bases; unmatched bases: 6. The CDR3 totals 14 residues. The germline V gene encodes CDR1 MDHEN and CDR2 SYDVKM. The CDR3, as DNA: TGTGCCAGCAGTTATGACAGGGGCCTATATGGCTACACCTTC. Translated: CASSYDRGLYGYTF.

The chain carries TRBV13 and TRBJ2-7; perhaps TRBD2 as D (6 bases). Germline CDR1 is PRHDT and CDR2 is FYEKMQ (reference sequence). With 5 bases removed from V and 4 bases from J, the gap between germline ends came to 24 bases. The CDR3 has 17 residues. The CDR3 DNA follows: TGTGCCAGCAGCCCCTTGTCCCTTCCGGGAGTGGAATACGAGCAGTACTTC. It encodes CASSPLSLPGVEYEQYF.

In this sample, this clone turned up once. The gene calls are TRBV5-1 and TRBJ1-1; D call uncertain. Trimming removed 2 bases at V and 2 bases at J, with 7 bases between. The CDR3 is made up of 13 amino acids. Looked up from germline, CDR1 is SGHRS and CDR2 is YFSETQ. The CDR3 is CASSLTANTEAFF. CDR3 DNA sequence: TGCGCCAGCAGCTTAACAGCTAACACTGAAGCTTTCTTT.

To note about this clone: Other DNA sequences from this sample encode an identical CDR3 as well. The chain has TRBV5-1 and TRBJ1-1; D perhaps matches TRBD1 (5 bases). This CDR3 is built from 13 residues. Germline CDR1 is SGHRS and CDR2 is YFSETQ. Trimming pared 0 bases from V and 8 bases from J, leaving 11 bases between. The CDR3 reads CASSLDGRGEAFF. CDR3 nucleotide sequence: TGCGCCAGCAGCTTGGATGGAAGGGGAGAAGCTTTCTTT.

V and J are TRBV7-8 and TRBJ2-7; 10 bases align to TRBD1. The germline gives CDR1 SGHVS, CDR2 FQNEAQ. J lost 4 bases, V lost 5 bases, and 2 bases had no gene match. The CDR3 covers 13 residues. CDR3 protein: CASSRDRGYEQYF. As DNA, the CDR3 is TGTGCCAGCAGCCGGGACAGGGGTTACGAGCAGTACTTC.

DNA for the CDR3: TGTGCTAGTGGTTTGGGACAGGCTGGCACCGGGGAGCTGTTTTTT. It translates to CASGLGQAGTGELFF. The chain has TRBV12-5 and TRBJ2-2, with D possibly matching TRBD1 (6 bases). The CDR3 is made up of 15 amino acids. The V end lost 1 base, the J end lost 4 bases, and 10 bases lay between the germline ends. Germline V CDR1 and CDR2: LGHNT, FRNRAP. The whole variable domain, filled in from reference TRBV12-5 and TRBJ2-2, reads DARVTQTPRHKVTEMGQEVTMRCQPILGHNTVFWYRQTMMQGLELLAYFRNRAPLDDSGMPKDRFSAEMPDATLATLKIQPSEPRDSAVYFCASGLGQAGTGELFFGEGSRLTVL.

The chain carries TRBV27 and TRBJ1-4; the D gene is possibly TRBD1 (5 bases). The CDR3 totals 15 residues. Germline-derived CDR1 and CDR2 are MNHEY and SMNVEV (reference sequence). V was cut by 5 bases and J by 0 bases, with 10 bases left in between. The CDR3 reads CASSSRQSTNEKLFF. The CDR3 nucleotides read TGTGCCAGCAGTAGCCGACAGTCAACTAATGAAAAACTGTTTTTT.

The genes are TRBV18 and TRBJ1-3; 8 nucleotides line up with TRBD1. This CDR3 region has 15 residues. The germline gives CDR1 KGHSH, CDR2 LQKENI. With 5 bases clipped from V and 4 bases from J, the junction kept 7 bases outside the gene matches. The chain's CDR3 is CASSSGQGGGNTIYF. CDR3 nucleotides: TGTGCCAGCTCATCTGGACAGGGAGGAGGAAACACCATATATTTT.

The chain combines TRBV7-9 with TRBJ2-3; TRBD1 matches 7 bases. The CDR3 spans 14 residues. Germline V CDR1 and CDR2: SEHNR, FQNEAQ (reference sequence). V lost 10 bases and J lost 5; bases outside the gene matches: 12. CDR3 loop: CANSITGERDTQYF. CDR3 DNA sequence: TGTGCCAACTCGATAACAGGGGAACGAGATACGCAGTATTTT.

The J gene is TRBJ1-1, the V gene TRBV4-1; possible D gene TRBD1, 5 bases. The CDR3 runs to 14 residues. CDR1 is MGHRA, CDR2 YSYEKL, per germline. V was trimmed by 1 base and J by 1 base, leaving 7 bases between them. CDR3 DNA sequence: TGCGCCAGCAGCCAAGGACAGAAGAACACTGAAGCTTTCTTT. Its protein product is CASSQGQKNTEAFF.

The chain links TRBV21-1 to TRBJ2-3; TRBD2, the table's D call, was not compared with the DNA. TRBV21-1 is shown as a pseudogene. This CDR3 region has 13 residues. DNA for the CDR3: TGTGCCACAGGGGAGGGGTCGACAGATACGCAGTATTTT. Its protein product is CATGEGSTDTQYF.

The genes are TRBV29-1 and TRBJ1-5; unclear D gene. With 4 bases removed from V and 2 bases from J, the gap between germline ends came to 12 bases. The length of the CDR3 is 14 residues. In germline, CDR1 is SQVTM, CDR2 ANQGSEA. The CDR3 DNA reads as TGCAGCGTTGGGTGGGCTGGCGGCAATCAGCCCCAGCATTTT. Translation gives CSVGWAGGNQPQHF.

CDR3 amino acids: CATSSGTDGETQYF. The CDR3 nucleotides read TGTGCCACCAGTTCCGGGACAGATGGGGAGACCCAGTACTTC. The chain is built from TRBV24-1 and TRBJ2-5, with TRBD1 identical over 7 bases. Germline values: CDR1 KGHDR, CDR2 SFDVKD. With 6 bases clipped from V and 5 bases from J, the junction kept 8 bases outside the gene matches. This CDR3 is 14 amino acids long.

This chain connects TRBV6-5 to TRBJ2-5; 8 bases map to TRBD1. The V and J ends lost 6 bases and 1 base, in that order; junction bases with no gene match: 1. This CDR3 is built from 13 residues. Germline CDR1 reads MNHEY; CDR2 reads SVGAGI. CDR3 bases: TGTGCCAGCAGCGGGACAGGCCAAGAGACCCAGTACTTC. It specifies CASSGTGQETQYF.

V is TRBV7-6 and J is TRBJ1-5; D unresolved. The ends were cut back, 0 bases at V and 3 bases at J, with 3 bases in the middle. Germline V gene sequence: CDR1 SGHVS, CDR2 FNYEAQ. The CDR3 totals 13 residues. Here the CDR3 DNA reads TGTGCCAGCAGCTTAGCCTACAATCAGCCCCAGCATTTT. The encoded protein is CASSLAYNQPQHF.

The rearrangement joins TRBV29-1 to TRBJ2-3, with 11 bases identical to TRBD2. There are 14 residues in the CDR3. Germline V lookup: CDR1 SQVTM, CDR2 ANQGSEA. The junction had 6 bases not matched to a gene; V was cut back by 6 bases and J by 4 bases. The CDR3 loop is CSVLSGGAADTQYF. The CDR3 coding sequence is TGCAGCGTCCTTAGCGGGGGGGCCGCAGATACGCAGTATTTT.

This chain joins TRBV9 and TRBJ2-7; unclear D gene. The CDR3 contains 15 residues. V dropped 0 bases and J dropped 9 bases, with 19 bases sitting between them. Per the germline V gene, CDR1 is SGDLS and CDR2 is YYNGEE. In DNA form, the CDR3 reads TGTGCCAGCAGCGTAGCGCTGGGCGATTTGAGTACGCAGTACTTC. This encodes CASSVALGDLSTQYF.

The V gene is TRBV30, the J gene TRBJ2-2; 7 bases match TRBD1. Looked up from germline, CDR1 is GTSNPN and CDR2 is SVGIG (reference sequence). This CDR3 contains 13 residues. V lost 3 bases and J lost 5; bases outside the gene matches: 3. DNA of the CDR3: TGTGCCTGGAGGATACAGGGGACCGGGGAGCTGTTTTTT. It codes for CAWRIQGTGELFF.

The chain combines TRBV6-5 with TRBJ2-7, with TRBD2 matching over 7 bases. CDR1 is MNHEY and CDR2 is SVGAGI in the germline V gene. The CDR3 spans 12 residues. V gave up 10 bases and J gave up 6 bases; unmatched junction bases: 9. CDR3 sequence: CAITTSFGEQYF. The DNA of the CDR3 is TGTGCCATCACGACTAGCTTCGGCGAGCAGTACTTC.

The chain links TRBV6-6 to TRBJ1-1; TRBD1 matches at 8 bases. Per the germline V gene, CDR1 is MNHNY and CDR2 is SVGAGI (reference sequence). This CDR3 has 16 amino acids. V dropped 6 bases and J dropped 0; count of bases not matched to a gene: 9. The CDR3 DNA is TGTGCCAGCAGAGGACAGGGACCCAGATTGAACACTGAAGCTTTCTTT. Protein: CASRGQGPRLNTEAFF.

In this sample, this clone turned up a few times. The V gene is TRBV18, the J gene TRBJ2-7, with D possibly TRBD1 on 6 matching bases. The germline V gene encodes CDR1 KGHSH and CDR2 LQKENI. The CDR3 spans 15 residues. The ends were cut back, 2 bases at V and 3 bases at J, with 14 bases in the middle. Here the CDR3 DNA reads TGTGCCAGCTCACCAGCCGGGACAACCTTCTACGAGCAGTACTTC. Encoded protein: CASSPAGTTFYEQYF.